Below are 4 T cell receptor beta chains sequenced from a single sample in a study of blood T cell repertoires in COVID-19. Measured with immunoSEQ multiplex PCR; TCRdb has only the in-frame clones, and not every one. The sample gives under 45,000 clones, about 81% of which show up once; under 45% is in the top ten. Material: peripheral blood. These receptors were obtained from a human donor in a cohort sampled during active COVID-19.

Points on this clone: One end of the junction varies from germline; a read error may be responsible. The chain has TRBV18 and TRBJ2-5, with 8 bases lining up with TRBD1. Per germline, CDR1 KGHSH and CDR2 LQKENI. The CDR3 is 15 residues long. CDR3: CASSPPGQARGTQYF. The CDR3 nucleotides read TGTGCCAGCTCTCCACCGGGACAGGCTAGGGGGACCCAGTACTTC.

The V call is TRBV7-9, the J call TRBJ1-2; D is possibly TRBD1 (6 bases). Trimming pared 5 bases from V and 3 bases from J, leaving 16 bases between. This CDR3 has 15 residues. Germline CDR1 and CDR2: SEHNR and FQNEAQ (reference sequence). This CDR3 is CASSNRQEDYYGYTF. CDR3 in DNA: TGTGCCAGCAGCAACAGACAGGAAGACTACTATGGCTACACCTTC. The full variable domain, completed using reference TRBV7-9 and TRBJ1-2, is DTGVSQNPRHKITKRGQNVTFRCDPISEHNRLYWYRQTLGQGPEFLTYFQNEAQLEKSRLLSDRFSAERPKGSFSTLEIQRTEQGDSAMYLCASSNRQEDYYGYTFGSGTRLTVV.

The chain carries TRBV7-2 and TRBJ1-3; D is ambiguous. Trimming left V 0 bases short and J 0 bases short, with 9 bases between. This CDR3 is built from 16 residues. Germline V CDR1 and CDR2: SGHTA, FQGNSA. This CDR3 is CASSLAARNSGNTIYF. The CDR3 DNA sequence: TGTGCCAGCAGCTTAGCGGCCAGGAACTCTGGAAACACCATATATTTT.

The CDR3 is CASSQETGVTPGEQYF. The CDR3 DNA reads as TGCGCCAGCAGCCAAGAGACGGGGGTAACGCCTGGCGAGCAGTACTTC. The chain combines TRBV4-3 with TRBJ2-7; perhaps TRBD2 as D (6 bases). The CDR3 length is 16 residues. Germline V gene sequence: CDR1 LGHNA, CDR2 YSLEER. Trimming took off 0 bases at V and 6 bases at J, with 18 bases between the two ends.